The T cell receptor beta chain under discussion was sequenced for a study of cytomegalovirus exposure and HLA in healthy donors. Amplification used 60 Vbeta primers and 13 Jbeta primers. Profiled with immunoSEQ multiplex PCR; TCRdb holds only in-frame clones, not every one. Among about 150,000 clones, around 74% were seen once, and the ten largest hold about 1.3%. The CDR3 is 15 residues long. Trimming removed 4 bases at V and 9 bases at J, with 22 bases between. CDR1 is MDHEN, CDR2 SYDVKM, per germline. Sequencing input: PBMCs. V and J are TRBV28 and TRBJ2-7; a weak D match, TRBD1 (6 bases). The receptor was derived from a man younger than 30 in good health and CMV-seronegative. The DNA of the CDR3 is TGTGCCAGCAGTTCCGCGACAGGCCCCCCTCCTGGGCAGTACTTC. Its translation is CASSSATGPPPGQYF. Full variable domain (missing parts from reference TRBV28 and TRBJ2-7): DVKVTQSSRYLVKRTGEKVFLECVQDMDHENMFWYRQDPGLGLRLIYFSYDVKMKEKGDIPEGYSVSREKKERFSLILESASTNQTSMYLCASSSATGPPPGQYFGPGTRLTVT.